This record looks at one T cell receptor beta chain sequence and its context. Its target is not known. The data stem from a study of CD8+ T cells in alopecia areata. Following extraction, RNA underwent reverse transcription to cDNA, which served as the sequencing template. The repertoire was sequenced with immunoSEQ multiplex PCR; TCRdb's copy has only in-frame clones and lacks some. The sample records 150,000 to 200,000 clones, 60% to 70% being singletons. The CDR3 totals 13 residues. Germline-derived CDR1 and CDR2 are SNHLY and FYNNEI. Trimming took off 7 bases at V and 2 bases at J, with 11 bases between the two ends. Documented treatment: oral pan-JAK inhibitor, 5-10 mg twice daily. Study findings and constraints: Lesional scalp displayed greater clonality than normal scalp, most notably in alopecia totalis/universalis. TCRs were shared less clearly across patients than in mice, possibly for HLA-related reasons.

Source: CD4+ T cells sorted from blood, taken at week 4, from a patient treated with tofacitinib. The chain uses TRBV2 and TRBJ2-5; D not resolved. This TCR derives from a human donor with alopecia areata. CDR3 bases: TGTGCCAGCAAGTCCCCAAATCAAGAGACCCAGTACTTC. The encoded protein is CASKSPNQETQYF.